This T cell receptor (beta chain) was obtained from a study of blood T cell repertoires in COVID-19. Study overall: Sample material is recorded as cDNA or gDNA derived from T cells, B-cell-depleted T cells, or PBMCs.

Methods used by the authors: Quantification of nucleated cells was approximated via reference gene primer amplification. Using immunoSEQ multiplex PCR, the repertoire was profiled, and TCRdb retains in-frame clones only, with some absent. Clone size and the V and J calls come from that table; the DNA yielded D and trimming. The sample carries about 260,000 clones, about nine tenths recorded once. There are 15 residues in the CDR3. CDR1 SGHVS and CDR2 FNYEAQ come from the germline V gene. Trimming cost V 6 bases and J 1 base; bases outside gene matches: 5. The specimen was peripheral blood. The TCR was taken from a man between 60 and 75 years old who had recovered from COVID-19. The chain joins TRBV7-6 to TRBJ2-3; the match to TRBD1 covers 9 bases. The CDR3 region has the DNA TGTGCCAGCAGTCGGACAGGGGAGGGCACAGATACGCAGTATTTT. It yields the protein CASSRTGEGTDTQYF. The entire variable domain, with the rest obtained from reference TRBV7-6 and TRBJ2-3, is as follows: GAGVSQSPRYKVTKRGQDVALRCDPISGHVSLYWYRQALGQGPEFLTYFNYEAQQDKSGLPNDRFSAERPEGSISTLTIQRTEQRDSAMYRCASSRTGEGTDTQYFGPGTRLTVL.